A selection of T cell receptor beta chains follows, all from one sample in a study of OX40 agonist ivuxolimab in advanced cancers. Assay used: immunoSEQ multiplex PCR; TCRdb lists only in-frame clones, some missing. The repertoire includes roughly 50,000 clones, 80% to 90% of them detected once, and around 10% sits in the top ten. The input for sequencing was CD4+ or CD8+ T cells sorted from blood, taken in a trial of the OX40 agonist ivuxolimab. These receptors were taken from an adult with an advanced solid tumor such as melanoma, head and neck, liver or kidney cancer. CDR3s include the opening cysteine and the closing phenylalanine or tryptophan. The D gene is left open where the match is weak.

V	length	D	J	CDR3
TRBV27	15	NA	TRBJ1-3	CASSLTAFGGNTIYF
TRBV11-3	15	NA	TRBJ2-1	CASSLLWASYNEQFF
TRBV7-2	17	NA	TRBJ1-2	CASSLGRGAGAGYGYTF
TRBV6-5	14	TRBD1	TRBJ1-2	CASSYSQGARGYTF
TRBV5-8	14	TRBD1	TRBJ1-5	CASLTGGGNQPQHF
TRBV7-9	15	NA	TRBJ2-1	CASSFQGYSYNEQFF
TRBV27	13	NA	TRBJ1-2	CASSLSGSTGYTF
TRBV10-3	15	NA	TRBJ2-2	CAIRRRGMNTGELFF
TRBV4-1	17	NA	TRBJ2-1	CASSQESARAFGDEQFF
TRBV4-2	15	TRBD1	TRBJ2-7	CASSPGTGGFYEQYF
TRBV6-6	10	NA	TRBJ1-1	CATQNTEAFF
TRBV7-3	15	TRBD2	TRBJ2-3	CASSRQPGLGDTQYF
TRBV19	15	NA	TRBJ1-2	CASSISSSGFSGYTF
TRBV6-5	14	NA	TRBJ1-5	CASSPYRSNQPQHF
TRBV19	17	TRBD1	TRBJ2-7	CASSLYPPGQGINEQYF
TRBV27	13	NA	TRBJ1-2	CASSISGSYGYTF
TRBV7-8	15	NA	TRBJ2-1	CASSLGASSYNEQFF
TRBV15	15	NA	TRBJ1-2	CATSREFGLDYGYTF
TRBV6-1	12	NA	TRBJ2-7	CASSAPRDEQYF
TRBV13	12	NA	TRBJ2-3	CASSFGTDTQYF
TRBV4-3	17	NA	TRBJ1-3	CASSPAAGSLSGNTIYF
TRBV5-4	17	TRBD2	TRBJ2-7	CASSLGLAARSSYEQYF
TRBV5-1	13	NA	TRBJ2-5	CASSLTLQETQYF
TRBV6-5	13	TRBD1	TRBJ1-6	CASAQGVNSPLHF
TRBV5-4	15	NA	TRBJ2-2	CASSFGTYNTGELFF
TRBV7-9	15	TRBD1	TRBJ1-4	CASSFGEGAREKLFF
TRBV7-9	14	NA	TRBJ2-3	CASSPPTVLDTQYF
TRBV6-6	14	NA	TRBJ2-3	CASSYSGLGDTQYF
TRBV30	13	NA	TRBJ1-1	CAWSLSTNTEAFF
TRBV28	16	TRBD2	TRBJ2-2	CASSFLAGGHNGELFF
TRBV6-5	13	NA	TRBJ2-7	CASSLGGPYEQYF
TRBV5-6	12	NA	TRBJ1-1	CASSLFHTEAFF
TRBV27	14	TRBD2	TRBJ2-7	CASSGRPSGEGQYF
TRBV9	14	NA	TRBJ1-2	CASSTRHDAQGYTF
TRBV30	10	NA	TRBJ2-5	CAWSGETQYF
TRBV6-6	15	NA	TRBJ1-1	CASSYSKILNTEAFF
TRBV19	12	NA	TRBJ1-1	CASYKGVTEAFF
TRBV25-1	13	NA	TRBJ1-5	CASSDSDPSPQHF
TRBV15	14	TRBD2	TRBJ2-7	CATRSTSGLYEQYF
TRBV27	8	NA	TRBJ1-2	CARGGYTF
TRBV21-1	15	NA	TRBJ2-3	CASSKVGSWTDTQYF